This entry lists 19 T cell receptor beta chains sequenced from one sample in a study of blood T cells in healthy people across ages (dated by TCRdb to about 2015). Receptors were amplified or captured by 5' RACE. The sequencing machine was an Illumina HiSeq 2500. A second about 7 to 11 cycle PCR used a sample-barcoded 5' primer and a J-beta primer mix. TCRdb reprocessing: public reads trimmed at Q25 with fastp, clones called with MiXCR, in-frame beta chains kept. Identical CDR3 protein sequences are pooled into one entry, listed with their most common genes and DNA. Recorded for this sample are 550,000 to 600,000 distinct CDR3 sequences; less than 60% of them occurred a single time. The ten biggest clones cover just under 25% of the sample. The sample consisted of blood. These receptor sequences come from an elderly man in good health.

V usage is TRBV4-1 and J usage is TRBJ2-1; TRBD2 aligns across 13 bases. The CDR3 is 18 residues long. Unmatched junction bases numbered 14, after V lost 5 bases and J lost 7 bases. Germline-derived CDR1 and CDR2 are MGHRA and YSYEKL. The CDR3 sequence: CASSSSLSGLAGLNEQFF. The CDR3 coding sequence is TGCGCCAGCAGCTCCAGCTTATCGGGACTAGCGGGACTTAATGAGCAGTTCTTC.

CDR3 nucleotides: TGTGCCAGCAGCTTAAGAACCGGGGACAGGGATGCAGAGACCCAGTACTTC. Its protein is CASSLRTGDRDAETQYF. The chain has TRBV7-8 and TRBJ2-7; 9 bases match TRBD1. The better agreement between TRBJ2-5 and the DNA end casts doubt on the J call. The CDR3 totals 17 residues. Germline assignment: CDR1 SGHVS and CDR2 FQNEAQ.

The DNA of the CDR3 is TGTGCCAGCAGCCACGACGGGAATCAGCCCCAGCATTTT. It is translated as CASSHDGNQPQHF. The gene calls are TRBV6-6 and TRBJ1-5; D unclear. The V end was cut by 6 bases, the J end by 4 bases, with 10 bases between. Germline V gene sequence: CDR1 MNHNY, CDR2 SVGAGI (reference sequence). CDR3 length: 13 amino acids.

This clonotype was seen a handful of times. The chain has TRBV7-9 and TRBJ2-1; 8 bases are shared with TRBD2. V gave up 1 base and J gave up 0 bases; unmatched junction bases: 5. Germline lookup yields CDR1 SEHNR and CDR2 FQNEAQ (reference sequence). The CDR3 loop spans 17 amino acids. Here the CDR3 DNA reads TGTGCCAGCAGCTTAGTTGGTAGCGGGAACTCCTACAATGAGCAGTTCTTC. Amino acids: CASSLVGSGNSYNEQFF.

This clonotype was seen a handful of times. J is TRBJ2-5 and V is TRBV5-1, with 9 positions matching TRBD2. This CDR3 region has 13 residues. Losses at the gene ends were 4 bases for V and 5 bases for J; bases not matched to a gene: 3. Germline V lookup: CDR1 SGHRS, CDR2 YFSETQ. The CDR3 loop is CASSPGTSETQYF. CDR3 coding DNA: TGCGCCAGCAGCCCCGGGACTAGCGAGACCCAGTACTTC.

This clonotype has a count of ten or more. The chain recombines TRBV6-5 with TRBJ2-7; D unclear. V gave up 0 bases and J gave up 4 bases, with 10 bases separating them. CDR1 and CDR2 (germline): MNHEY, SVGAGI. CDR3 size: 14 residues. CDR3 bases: TGTGCCAGCAGTTACTCCAGAGACCGGTACGAGCAGTACTTC. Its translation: CASSYSRDRYEQYF.

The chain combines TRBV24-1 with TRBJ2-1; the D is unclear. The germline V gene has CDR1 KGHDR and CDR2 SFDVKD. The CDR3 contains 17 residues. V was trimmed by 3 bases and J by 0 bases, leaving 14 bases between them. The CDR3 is CATSDRGRLYSYNEQFF. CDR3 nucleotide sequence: TGTGCCACCAGTGATCGCGGACGGTTGTACTCCTACAATGAGCAGTTCTTC.

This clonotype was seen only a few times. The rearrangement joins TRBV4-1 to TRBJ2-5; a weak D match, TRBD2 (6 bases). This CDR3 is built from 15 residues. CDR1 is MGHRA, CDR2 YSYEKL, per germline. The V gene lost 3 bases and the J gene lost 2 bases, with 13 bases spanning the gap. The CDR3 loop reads CASSHFREKQETQYF. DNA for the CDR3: TGCGCCAGCAGCCACTTCCGGGAGAAGCAAGAGACCCAGTACTTC.

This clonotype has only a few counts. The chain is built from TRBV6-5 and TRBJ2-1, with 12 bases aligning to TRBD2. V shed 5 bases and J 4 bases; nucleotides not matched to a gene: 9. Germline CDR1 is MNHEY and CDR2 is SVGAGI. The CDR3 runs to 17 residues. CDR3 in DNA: TGTGCCAGCAGTCTACCCCGACTAGCGGGAGCATACAATGAGCAGTTCTTC. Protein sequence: CASSLPRLAGAYNEQFF.

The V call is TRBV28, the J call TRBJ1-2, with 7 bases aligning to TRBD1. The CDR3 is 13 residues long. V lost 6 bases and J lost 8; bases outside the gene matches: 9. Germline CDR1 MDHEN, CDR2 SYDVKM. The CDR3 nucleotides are TGTGCCAGCAGCTCCCCACAGGGGCGCGGCTACACCTTC. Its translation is CASSSPQGRGYTF.

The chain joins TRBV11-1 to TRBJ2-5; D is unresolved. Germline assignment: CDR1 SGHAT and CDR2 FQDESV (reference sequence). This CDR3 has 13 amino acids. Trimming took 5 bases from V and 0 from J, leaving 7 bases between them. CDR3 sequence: CASSPMYQETQYF. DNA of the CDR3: TGTGCCAGCAGCCCAATGTACCAAGAGACCCAGTACTTC.

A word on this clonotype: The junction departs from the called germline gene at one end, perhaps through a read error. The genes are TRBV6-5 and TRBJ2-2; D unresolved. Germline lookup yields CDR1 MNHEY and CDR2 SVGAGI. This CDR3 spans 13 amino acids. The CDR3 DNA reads TGTGCCAGCAGTCGCTCGAAGACCGGGGAGCTGTTTTTT. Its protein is CASSRSKTGELFF.

CDR3 sequence reads: CASSQDASLGYEQYF. The CDR3 DNA reads as TGCGCCAGCAGCCAAGATGCTAGTCTGGGATACGAGCAGTACTTC. This chain uses TRBV4-3 with TRBJ2-7; no reliable D call. CDR1 and CDR2 from the germline V gene are LGHNA and YSLEER. V dropped 0 bases and J dropped 4 bases, with 13 bases sitting between them. This CDR3 has 15 residues.

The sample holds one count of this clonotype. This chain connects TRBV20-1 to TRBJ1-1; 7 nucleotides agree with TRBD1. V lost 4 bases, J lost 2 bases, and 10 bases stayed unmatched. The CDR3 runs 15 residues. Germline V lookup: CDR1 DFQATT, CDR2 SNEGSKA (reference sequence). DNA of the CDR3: TGCAGTGCTACCCGGCCGCCAGGGGGAAACACTGAAGCTTTCTTT. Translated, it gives CSATRPPGGNTEAFF.

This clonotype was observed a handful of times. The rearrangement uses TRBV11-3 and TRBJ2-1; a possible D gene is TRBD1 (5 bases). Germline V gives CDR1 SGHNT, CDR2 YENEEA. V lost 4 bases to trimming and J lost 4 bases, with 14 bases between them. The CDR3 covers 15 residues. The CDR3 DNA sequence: TGTGCCAGCAGCTCTGGGGCGTTAGGTTACAATGAGCAGTTCTTC. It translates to CASSSGALGYNEQFF. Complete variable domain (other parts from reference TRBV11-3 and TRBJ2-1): EAGVVQSPRYKIIEKKQPVAFWCNPISGHNTLYWYLQNLGQGPELLIRYENEEAVDDSQLPKDRFSAERLKGVDSTLKIQPAELGDSAVYLCASSSGALGYNEQFFGPGTRLTVL.

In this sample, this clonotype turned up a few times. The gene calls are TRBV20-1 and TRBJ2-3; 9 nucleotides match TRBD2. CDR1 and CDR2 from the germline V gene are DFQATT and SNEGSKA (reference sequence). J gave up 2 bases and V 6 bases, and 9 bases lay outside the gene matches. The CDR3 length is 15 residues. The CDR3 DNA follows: TGCAGTGCCACTTCGACTAGCGGCTACACAGATACGCAGTATTTT. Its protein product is CSATSTSGYTDTQYF.

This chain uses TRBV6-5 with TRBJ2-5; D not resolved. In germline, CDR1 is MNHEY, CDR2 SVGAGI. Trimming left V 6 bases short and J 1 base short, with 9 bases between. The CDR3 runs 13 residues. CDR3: CASSSDFQETQYF. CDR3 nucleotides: TGTGCCAGCAGCTCAGACTTCCAAGAGACCCAGTACTTC.

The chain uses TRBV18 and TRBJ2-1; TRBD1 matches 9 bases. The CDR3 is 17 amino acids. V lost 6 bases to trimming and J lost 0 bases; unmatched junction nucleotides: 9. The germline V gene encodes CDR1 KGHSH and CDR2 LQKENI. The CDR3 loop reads CASSPTGGISSYNEQFF. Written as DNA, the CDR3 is TGTGCCAGCTCCCCAACAGGGGGCATAAGCTCCTACAATGAGCAGTTCTTC.

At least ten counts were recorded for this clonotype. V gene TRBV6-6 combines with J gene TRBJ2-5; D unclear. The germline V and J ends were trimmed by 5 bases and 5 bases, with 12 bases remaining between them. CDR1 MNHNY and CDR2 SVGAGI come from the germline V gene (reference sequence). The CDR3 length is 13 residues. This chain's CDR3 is CASSLGEWETQYF. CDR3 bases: TGTGCCAGCAGTCTCGGCGAATGGGAGACCCAGTACTTC.